The text below deals with one T cell receptor beta chain. Its antigen is unidentified. This sample is part of a study of CD8 T cells in ankylosing spondylitis. With molecular barcodes, quantitative 5'-RACE was used to make the TCR beta libraries. Each CDR3 protein is one row after TCRdb ran MiXCR on the 5' RACE reads. The table has 670,000 or so distinct CDR3 sequences, 19% seen once. The CDR3 consists of 14 residues. In germline, CDR1 is DFQATT, CDR2 SNEGSKA (reference sequence). The V end was cut by 2 bases, the J end by 0 bases, with 10 bases between. General study findings and limits: Some motif variants had been reported before (in reactive arthritis synovial fluid and blood). CD8+ by phenotype, disease-linked clones were relatively rare in peripheral blood. Disease-linked clones reportedly showed significant enrichment in matched ankylosing spondylitis synovial fluid. Several highly homologous variants made up a TCR beta motif, and this motif appeared characteristic of ankylosing spondylitis blood.

The origin of this receptor is a male donor with ankylosing spondylitis. Input material: blood, either unsorted or a sorted T cell fraction (not recorded which). The chain is built from TRBV20-1 and TRBJ1-2, with D uncertain. CDR3 sequence: CSARSERANYGYTF. In DNA, the CDR3 is TGCAGTGCTAGAAGTGAGAGAGCTAACTATGGCTACACCTTC.